These T cell receptor beta chains were read from a single sample in a study of T-cell reconstitution after alpha-beta-depleted transplantation in children. TCRdb reprocessed the PCR reads with MiXCR, giving one entry per CDR3 protein. The sample holds about 980,000 distinct CDR3 sequences; about 29% are singletons and the top ten take approximately 30%. Sequences were derived from PBMCs, mostly from graft donor cells, sampled 360 days after TCRalphabeta/CD19-depleted stem cell transplant. These receptors came from a boy under three years old who had a stem cell transplant for SCID, so the T cells may come from the graft donor. Each CDR3 is given with its conserved first and last residue. A D gene is named only where the DNA matches it firmly. Only part of the rows carry a size: once, few, many, or a class if the clone is expanded.

D | size | length | J | V | CDR3 | DNA
- | - | 15 | TRBJ1-2 | TRBV4-1 | CASSQGGTLDYGYTF | TGCGCCAGCAGCCAAGGCGGGACTCTAGACTATGGCTACACCTTC
- | few | 14 | TRBJ1-2 | TRBV20-1 | CSARFPGTNYGYTF | TGCAGTGCTAGATTCCCGGGGACCAACTATGGCTACACCTTC
TRBD1 | few | 15 | TRBJ2-1 | TRBV5-1 | CASSLAGQGHNEQFF | TGCGCCAGCAGCTTGGCGGGACAGGGTCACAATGAGCAGTTCTTC
TRBD2 | - | 16 | TRBJ2-1 | TRBV9 | CASSRGRGLAPLEQFF | TGTGCCAGCAGCCGGGGGAGGGGACTAGCGCCTCTCGAGCAGTTCTTC
- | few | 13 | TRBJ2-5 | TRBV2 | CASSASGAETQYF | TGTGCCAGCAGTGCGTCGGGGGCAGAGACCCAGTACTTC
TRBD1 | - | 16 | TRBJ2-2 | TRBV5-1 | CASSIWGQPNTGELFF | TGCGCCAGCAGCATTTGGGGACAGCCGAACACCGGGGAGCTGTTTTTT
- | few | 14 | TRBJ1-5 | TRBV5-5 | CASSPGHETQPQHF | TGTGCCAGCAGCCCCGGACATGAAACTCAGCCCCAGCATTTT
- | - | 13 | TRBJ1-1 | TRBV20-1 | CSADQSDRIEAFF | TGCAGTGCTGACCAATCGGATCGTATCGAAGCTTTCTTT
- | few | 16 | TRBJ2-3 | TRBV27 | CASSSPRGTSTDTQYF | TGTGCCAGCAGTTCCCCCAGGGGGACTAGCACAGATACGCAGTATTTT
- | few | 14 | TRBJ1-1 | TRBV10-3 | CAISEGGANTEAFF | TGTGCCATCAGTGAAGGCGGGGCGAACACTGAAGCTTTCTTT
- | - | 12 | TRBJ1-5 | TRBV11-2 | CASSSGLQPQHF | TGTGCCAGCAGTTCAGGTCTTCAGCCCCAGCATTTT
- | few | 11 | TRBJ2-1 | TRBV12-3/TRBV12-4 | CASKSINEQFF | TGTGCCAGCAAAAGCATCAATGAGCAGTTCTTC
- | few | 11 | TRBJ1-2 | TRBV24-1 | CATSDFYGYTF | TGTGCCACCAGTGATTTCTATGGCTACACCTTC
TRBD2 | few | 17 | TRBJ2-1 | TRBV5-6 | CASSLGLAGISYNEQFF | TGTGCCAGCAGCCTGGGACTAGCGGGCATCTCCTACAATGAGCAGTTCTTC
TRBD1 | - | 15 | TRBJ2-7 | TRBV6-1 | CASSEATGGRYEQYF | TGTGCCAGCAGTGAAGCGACAGGGGGCCGCTACGAGCAGTACTTC
- | - | 17 | TRBJ2-3 | TRBV5-6 | CASSFPQGQRPTDTQYF | TGTGCCAGCAGCTTCCCTCAGGGCCAGCGGCCCACAGATACGCAGTATTTT
- | few | 17 | TRBJ1-4 | TRBV5-8 | CASSTQGRGATNEELFF | TGTGCCAGCAGCACACAGGGAAGAGGGGCAACTAATGAAGAACTGTTTTTT
TRBD1 | - | 20 | TRBJ2-3 | TRBV27 | CASSFTGRDRGLEFGDTQYF | TGTGCCAGCAGTTTTACCGGCCGGGACAGGGGGCTGGAGTTTGGAGATACGCAGTATTTT
TRBD1 | few | 13 | TRBJ2-7 | TRBV9 | CASSPRTGGEQYF | TGTGCCAGCAGCCCTCGGACAGGGGGCGAGCAGTACTTC
- | - | 16 | TRBJ2-7 | TRBV5-5 | CASSLGHQGPTYEQYF | TGTGCCAGCAGCTTGGGACACCAGGGGCCCACCTACGAGCAGTACTTC